These 14 T cell receptor beta chains were sequenced from one sample in a study of blood T cells in healthy people across ages. Through a sample-barcoded 5' primer and a J-beta primer mix, a second PCR was run for 7 to 11 cycles. From the 5' RACE reads, TCRdb called clonotypes with MiXCR, one entry per CDR3 protein. The sample lists about 1.8 million distinct CDR3 sequences; 49% were seen once. Sequenced sample: blood. Receptors originate from a woman between 40 and 55 years old in good health.

The rearrangement uses TRBV6-5 and TRBJ1-2; TRBD1 might be the D (5 bases). Trimming took 6 bases from V and 3 from J, leaving 14 bases between them. CDR1 and CDR2 from the germline V gene are MNHEY and SVGAGI. CDR3 length: 14 residues. The CDR3 coding sequence is TGTGCCAGCAGCCAGCAGGGCATCCACTATGGCTACACCTTC. It specifies CASSQQGIHYGYTF.

The genes are TRBV12-3 or TRBV12-4 and TRBJ1-2; 8 bases are shared with TRBD1. The CDR3 is made up of 17 amino acids. With 3 bases clipped from V and 4 bases from J, the junction kept 13 bases outside the gene matches. The CDR3 sequence: CASSLEGQDVVTYGYTF. In nucleotides, the CDR3 is TGTGCCAGCAGTTTGGAGGGACAGGATGTCGTTACCTATGGCTACACCTTC.

This clonotype was counted only a few times. This chain joins TRBV29-1 and TRBJ2-3; D perhaps matches TRBD1 (6 bases). CDR1 is SQVTM, CDR2 ANQGSEA, per germline. This CDR3 has 15 amino acids. V lost 6 bases, J lost 0 bases, and 16 bases lay in between. In DNA form, the CDR3 reads TGCAGCGTCGGGTTGACAGGTACCAGCACAGATACGCAGTATTTT. The encoded protein is CSVGLTGTSTDTQYF.

This chain uses TRBV3-1 with TRBJ1-2; 9 nucleotides line up with TRBD1. Germline V lookup: CDR1 LGHDT, CDR2 YNNKEL (reference sequence). V was clipped by 4 bases and J by 4 bases; unmatched bases: 7. The CDR3 runs to 15 residues. CDR3 protein: CASSRKQGALYGYTF. The CDR3 bases are TGTGCCAGCAGCCGAAAACAGGGGGCGCTCTATGGCTACACCTTC. Full variable domain (rest looked up from reference TRBV3-1 and TRBJ1-2): DTAVSQTPKYLVTQMGNDKSIKCEQNLGHDTMYWYKQDSKKFLKIMFSYNNKELIINETVPNRFSPKSPDKAHLNLHINSLELGDSAVYFCASSRKQGALYGYTFGSGTRLTVV.

The V and J genes are TRBV28 and TRBJ2-1; no clear D gene. Per the germline V gene, CDR1 is MDHEN and CDR2 is SYDVKM. This CDR3 is 14 amino acids long. With 6 bases removed from V and 8 bases from J, the gap between germline ends came to 17 bases. In nucleotides, the CDR3 is TGTGCCAGCAGCCCCCAATGGGGATTTCATGAGCAGTTCTTC. This codes for CASSPQWGFHEQFF.

The rearrangement links TRBV11-2 to TRBJ2-7, with TRBD2 matching 8 bases. The germline CDR1 and CDR2 sequences are SGHAT and FQNNGV. V trimming: 5 bases; J trimming: 6 bases; junction bases outside the gene matches: 9. The CDR3 contains 14 residues. CDR3 DNA sequence: TGTGCCAGCAGCGAGGGACTAGTTTTCCCCGAGCAGTACTTC. The encoded protein is CASSEGLVFPEQYF.

CDR3 sequence reads: CASSLFLETQFF. CDR3 DNA: TGTGCCAGCAGCTTGTTCCTAGAGACCCAGTTCTTC. The chain employs TRBV7-2 and TRBJ2-5, with D unclear. The J call may be wrong; the DNA end is better matched by TRBJ2-1. The CDR3 length is 12 residues. CDR1 is SGHTA, CDR2 FQGNSA, per germline.

This clonotype was counted only a few times. This chain uses TRBV5-1 with TRBJ2-3, with 12 bases lining up with TRBD2. The CDR3 is 15 amino acids. The germline CDR1 and CDR2 sequences are SGHRS and YFSETQ. V shed 3 bases and J 4 bases; nucleotides not matched to a gene: 3. CDR3 protein: CASSSLAGGADTQYF. CDR3 DNA: TGCGCCAGCAGCTCGCTAGCGGGGGGGGCAGATACGCAGTATTTT.

V gene TRBV5-5 combines with J gene TRBJ2-7; D remains unclear. CDR3 length equals 14 residues. Germline V gene lookup returns CDR1 SGHKS and CDR2 YYEKEE (reference sequence). Trimming shortened V by 7 bases and J by 2 bases, and 16 bases separated the two germline ends. The CDR3: CASGSSWATYEQYF. The CDR3 DNA is TGTGCCAGCGGCTCGAGTTGGGCTACCTACGAGCAGTACTTC.

The CDR3 nucleotides are TGTGCCAGCAGCACCCGACAGCCGGGCTCCTACGAGCAGTACTTC. It yields the protein CASSTRQPGSYEQYF. The V call is TRBV7-2, the J call TRBJ2-7; tentative D call: TRBD1 (5 bases). Trimming removed 5 bases from V and 0 bases from J, with 14 bases in between. CDR3 size: 15 residues. Per germline, CDR1 SGHTA and CDR2 FQGNSA.

This clonotype was seen more than once but under ten times. The V call is TRBV5-1, the J call TRBJ2-1; 14 positions agree with TRBD2. CDR1 and CDR2 from the germline V gene are SGHRS and YFSETQ. V lost 1 base, J lost 2 bases, and 5 bases stayed unmatched. The CDR3 contains 18 residues. The chain's CDR3 is CASSLYGLAGGTYNEQFF. DNA of the CDR3: TGCGCCAGCAGCTTGTATGGACTAGCGGGGGGAACCTACAATGAGCAGTTCTTC.

This clonotype has more than one count but fewer than ten. This chain uses TRBV6-2 or TRBV6-3 with TRBJ2-6; no reliable D call. Germline loops: CDR1 MNHEY, CDR2 SVGEGT. V lost 5 bases, J lost 4 bases, and 6 bases lay in between. This CDR3 has 13 residues. The DNA of the CDR3 is TGTGCCAGCAGTAAGACAGGGGCCAACGTCCTGACTTTC. This sequence encodes CASSKTGANVLTF.

This clonotype has only a few counts. The chain couples TRBV27 to TRBJ2-7; unclear D gene. Trimming took 2 bases from V and 1 from J, leaving 12 bases between them. This CDR3 has 15 residues. CDR1 MNHEY and CDR2 SMNVEV come from the germline V gene (reference sequence). CDR3 amino acids: CASSLVRRPSYEQYF. CDR3 in DNA: TGTGCCAGCAGTTTAGTTAGACGGCCTTCCTACGAGCAGTACTTC.

The J gene is TRBJ2-1, the V gene TRBV6-2 or TRBV6-3, with D uncertain. Germline values: CDR1 MNHEY, CDR2 SVGEGT. The CDR3 covers 14 residues. Trimming took off 5 bases at V and 0 bases at J, with 8 bases between the two ends. The CDR3 loop is CASSHAVSYNEQFF. CDR3 nucleotides: TGTGCCAGCAGTCATGCGGTCTCCTACAATGAGCAGTTCTTC.